Listed below are T cell receptor beta chains from one sample, sequenced in a study of cytomegalovirus exposure and HLA in healthy donors. Some clones are missing from TCRdb's copy, which holds only in-frame ones; the method was immunoSEQ multiplex PCR. The repertoire holds under 200,000 clones, 65% to 80% seen once, with around 3.1% in the top ten. The sample was PBMCs. The receptors here all came from a woman in her fifties or sixties in good health and CMV-seropositive. Both conserved end residues are part of each CDR3. The order of the fields is clone size, J gene, V gene, D gene, CDR3 protein, CDR3 DNA. The D gene is left open where the match is weak. Rows may omit the clone size; those that give it use once, few, many or a size class.

clone_size: .; j_call: TRBJ1-3; v_call: TRBV6-5; d_call: .; cdr3_aa: CASSYAGAGNTIYF; cdr3_nt: TGTGCCAGCAGTTATGCAGGGGCGGGAAACACCATATATTTT
clone_size: .; j_call: TRBJ1-1; v_call: TRBV19; d_call: TRBD1; cdr3_aa: CASSIRDRNAYTEAFF; cdr3_nt: TGTGCCAGTAGTATCCGGGACAGGAATGCGTACACTGAAGCTTTCTTT
clone_size: few; j_call: TRBJ2-7; v_call: TRBV7-9; d_call: .; cdr3_aa: CASSYSTGEQYF; cdr3_nt: TGTGCCAGCAGCTACTCGACAGGCGAGCAGTACTTC
clone_size: .; j_call: TRBJ2-5; v_call: TRBV28; d_call: TRBD1; cdr3_aa: CASSLWTGEVTQETQYF; cdr3_nt: TGTGCCAGCAGTTTATGGACAGGGGAGGTCACGCAAGAGACCCAGTACTTC
clone_size: .; j_call: TRBJ2-1; v_call: TRBV14; d_call: .; cdr3_aa: CASSQDQASQFF; cdr3_nt: TGTGCCAGCAGCCAAGATCAGGCGAGTCAGTTCTTC
clone_size: .; j_call: TRBJ1-2; v_call: TRBV19; d_call: TRBD1; cdr3_aa: CASSTSGQGLYGYTF; cdr3_nt: TGTGCCAGTAGTACATCGGGACAGGGCCTTTATGGCTACACCTTC
clone_size: .; j_call: TRBJ1-2; v_call: TRBV13; d_call: .; cdr3_aa: CASSTPQGGGGTAGYTF; cdr3_nt: TGTGCCAGCAGCACCCCCCAGGGTGGTGGGGGGACGGCTGGCTACACCTTC
clone_size: once; j_call: TRBJ1-3; v_call: TRBV11-3; d_call: .; cdr3_aa: CASSSPKTGPSGNTIYF; cdr3_nt: TGTGCCAGCAGCTCGCCTAAAACAGGCCCCTCTGGAAACACCATATATTTT
clone_size: .; j_call: TRBJ1-1; v_call: TRBV30; d_call: .; cdr3_aa: CAWTQTRETEAFF; cdr3_nt: TGTGCCTGGACCCAAACGAGGGAGACTGAAGCTTTCTTT
clone_size: .; j_call: TRBJ1-2; v_call: TRBV28; d_call: .; cdr3_aa: CASSVSGRGGEWGYTF; cdr3_nt: TGTGCCAGCAGCGTAAGCGGCCGAGGGGGGGAGTGGGGCTACACCTTC
clone_size: .; j_call: TRBJ2-5; v_call: TRBV11-3; d_call: TRBD1; cdr3_aa: CASSPPGTGRGETQYF; cdr3_nt: TGTGCCAGCAGCCCGCCAGGGACAGGGAGAGGAGAGACCCAGTACTTC
clone_size: .; j_call: TRBJ1-5; v_call: TRBV4-2; d_call: TRBD1; cdr3_aa: CASSQRTGVGWDNQPQHF; cdr3_nt: TGTGCCAGCAGCCAGAGGACAGGGGTGGGATGGGACAATCAGCCCCAGCATTTT
clone_size: .; j_call: TRBJ2-3; v_call: TRBV6-5; d_call: TRBD2; cdr3_aa: CASSYSGGGTDTQYF; cdr3_nt: TGTGCCAGCAGTTACAGCGGGGGGGGCACAGATACGCAGTATTTT
clone_size: .; j_call: TRBJ2-7; v_call: TRBV7-8; d_call: .; cdr3_aa: CASSLDTGTYEQYF; cdr3_nt: TGTGCCAGCAGCTTAGATACAGGTACCTACGAGCAGTACTTC
clone_size: .; j_call: TRBJ2-7; v_call: TRBV5-1; d_call: TRBD1; cdr3_aa: CASSVGGQGAKEQYF; cdr3_nt: TGCGCCAGCAGCGTCGGGGGACAGGGGGCGAAGGAGCAGTACTTC
clone_size: .; j_call: TRBJ2-7; v_call: TRBV7-2; d_call: TRBD2; cdr3_aa: CASSLRGLVENEQYF; cdr3_nt: TGTGCCAGCAGCTTAAGGGGACTAGTAGAGAACGAGCAGTACTTC
clone_size: .; j_call: TRBJ2-2; v_call: TRBV2; d_call: .; cdr3_aa: CASSSLSDTGELFF; cdr3_nt: TGTGCCAGCAGTAGTCTAAGTGACACCGGGGAGCTGTTTTTT
clone_size: .; j_call: TRBJ2-7; v_call: TRBV6-5; d_call: TRBD2; cdr3_aa: CASSRGSVAYEQYF; cdr3_nt: TGTGCCAGCAGTCGCGGGAGTGTCGCCTACGAGCAGTACTTC
clone_size: .; j_call: TRBJ2-1; v_call: TRBV30; d_call: .; cdr3_aa: CAWRTSLAYNEQFF; cdr3_nt: TGTGCCTGGAGAACTAGTCTGGCCTACAATGAGCAGTTCTTC
clone_size: .; j_call: TRBJ2-7; v_call: TRBV2; d_call: TRBD1; cdr3_aa: CASRDRGYEQYF; cdr3_nt: TGTGCCAGCCGGGACAGGGGCTACGAGCAGTACTTC
clone_size: few; j_call: TRBJ2-7; v_call: TRBV7-2; d_call: TRBD1; cdr3_aa: CASSQGTAGGAYEQYF; cdr3_nt: TGCGCCAGCAGCCAAGGGACGGCAGGGGGCGCGTACGAGCAGTACTTC
clone_size: .; j_call: TRBJ2-5; v_call: TRBV28; d_call: TRBD1; cdr3_aa: CASSESRGRWETQYF; cdr3_nt: TGTGCCAGCAGCGAGAGCAGGGGGCGGTGGGAGACCCAGTACTTC
clone_size: few; j_call: TRBJ1-1; v_call: TRBV2; d_call: TRBD1; cdr3_aa: CASTRQGFGTEAFF; cdr3_nt: TGTGCCAGCACCCGACAGGGGTTTGGGACTGAAGCTTTCTTT
clone_size: .; j_call: TRBJ1-3; v_call: TRBV2; d_call: TRBD1; cdr3_aa: CASSDRRTGGLNTIYF; cdr3_nt: TGTGCCAGCAGTGACCGTCGGACAGGGGGCTTGAACACCATATATTTT
clone_size: few; j_call: TRBJ2-7; v_call: TRBV11-3; d_call: .; cdr3_aa: CASSSSFLGEPSYEQYF; cdr3_nt: TGTGCCAGCAGCTCCTCGTTTCTAGGAGAGCCCTCCTACGAGCAGTACTTC
clone_size: .; j_call: TRBJ2-7; v_call: TRBV7-2; d_call: TRBD2; cdr3_aa: CASSLNEREDAASYEQYF; cdr3_nt: TGTGCCAGCAGCTTAAACGAGCGGGAGGATGCCGCGTCCTACGAGCAGTACTTC
clone_size: few; j_call: TRBJ2-1; v_call: TRBV9; d_call: .; cdr3_aa: CASSAPPDLTGNEQFF; cdr3_nt: TGTGCCAGCAGCGCCCCGCCGGACCTGACAGGCAATGAGCAGTTCTTC
clone_size: .; j_call: TRBJ2-7; v_call: TRBV27; d_call: TRBD2; cdr3_aa: CASRGLAGLSSYEQYF; cdr3_nt: TGTGCCAGCAGGGGGCTAGCGGGGCTATCTTCCTACGAGCAGTACTTC
clone_size: .; j_call: TRBJ2-7; v_call: TRBV7-2; d_call: TRBD1; cdr3_aa: CASSLRTGVSYEQYF; cdr3_nt: TGTGCCAGCAGCTTACGGACAGGAGTCTCCTACGAGCAGTACTTC
clone_size: .; j_call: TRBJ2-3; v_call: TRBV9; d_call: .; cdr3_aa: CASSVDGSHTDTQYF; cdr3_nt: TGTGCCAGCAGCGTAGACGGGAGCCACACAGATACGCAGTATTTT
clone_size: .; j_call: TRBJ1-1; v_call: TRBV7-2; d_call: TRBD1; cdr3_aa: CASSHHTGGRTEAFF; cdr3_nt: TGTGCCAGCAGCCATCATACAGGGGGACGGACTGAAGCTTTCTTT